The source of this T cell receptor (beta chain) is a study of long-term antiretroviral therapy in people with HIV. Run at survey level, the immunoSEQ assay was version v3.0. Assay used: immunoSEQ multiplex PCR; TCRdb lists only in-frame clones, some missing. Here the sample spans about 25,000 clones, around 86% being singletons. This CDR3 comprises 15 residues. Germline trimming cut 6 bases from V and 7 bases from J; bases unmatched to any gene: 6. The germline V gene has CDR1 SNHLY and CDR2 FYNNEI. Until DNA extraction, the samples held between about 1-10 million cryopreserved PBMC. This material consisted of unsorted PBMCs, taken 1.2 years after starting antiretroviral therapy. The V gene is TRBV2, the J gene TRBJ1-6, with TRBD1 identical over 10 bases. The clonotype comes from a man aged 45-65 years with HIV. The CDR3 DNA is TGTGCCAGCAGATTACTGGGACAGGGGAATTCACCCCTCCACTTT. Translating gives CASRLLGQGNSPLHF.